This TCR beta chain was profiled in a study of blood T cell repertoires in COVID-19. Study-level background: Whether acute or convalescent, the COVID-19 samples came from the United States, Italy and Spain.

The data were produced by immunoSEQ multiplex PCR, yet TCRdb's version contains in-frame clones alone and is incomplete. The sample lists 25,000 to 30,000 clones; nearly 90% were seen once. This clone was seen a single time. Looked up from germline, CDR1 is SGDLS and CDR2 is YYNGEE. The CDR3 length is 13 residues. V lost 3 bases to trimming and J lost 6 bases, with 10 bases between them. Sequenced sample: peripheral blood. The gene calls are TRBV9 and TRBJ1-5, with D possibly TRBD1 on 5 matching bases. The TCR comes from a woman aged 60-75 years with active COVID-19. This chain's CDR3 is CASSAYGGQPQHF. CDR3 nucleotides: TGTGCCAGCAGCGCCTACGGGGGTCAGCCCCAGCATTTT.